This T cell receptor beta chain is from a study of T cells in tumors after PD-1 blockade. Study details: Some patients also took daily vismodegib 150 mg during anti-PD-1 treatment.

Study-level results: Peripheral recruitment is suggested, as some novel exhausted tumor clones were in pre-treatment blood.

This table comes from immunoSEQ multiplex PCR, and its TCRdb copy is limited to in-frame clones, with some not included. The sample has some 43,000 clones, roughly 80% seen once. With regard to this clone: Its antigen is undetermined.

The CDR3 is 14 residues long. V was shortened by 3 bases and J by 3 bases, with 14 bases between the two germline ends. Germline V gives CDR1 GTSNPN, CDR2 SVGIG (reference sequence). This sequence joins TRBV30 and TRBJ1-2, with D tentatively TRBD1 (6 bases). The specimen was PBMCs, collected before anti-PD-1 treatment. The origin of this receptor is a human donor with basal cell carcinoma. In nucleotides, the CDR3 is TGTGCCTGGAGGCCGAAACAGGGTTACTATGGCTACACCTTC. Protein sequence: CAWRPKQGYYGYTF.